One T cell receptor (beta chain) is described in this entry. What it binds is not known. This specimen comes from a study of shared clonotypes between healthy human individuals. The method was immunoSEQ multiplex PCR; TCRdb's version includes in-frame clones alone and lacks a portion of them. This sample has some 95,000 clones, with 68% found just once. V shed 0 bases, J shed 3 bases, and the junction held 5 bases outside the gene matches. The CDR3 consists of 15 residues. Germline assignment: CDR1 MGHRA and CDR2 YSYEKL. Study-level results: Genetic and exposure-history diversity was limited by the small donor number.

This clonotype was sampled from a man aged 30-40 years in good health. Sequencing input: memory CD8+ T cells sorted from blood. Documented subset: CD45RO+ cells pooled with CCR7-negative TemRA cells. This chain uses TRBV4-1 with TRBJ2-7; TRBD2 agrees at 7 bases. CDR3 protein: CASSQDSGGFYEQYF. In DNA, the CDR3 is TGCGCCAGCAGCCAAGATTCGGGAGGATTCTACGAGCAGTACTTC.